Below, 22 T cell receptor beta chains from the same sample are listed, as sequenced in a study of cytomegalovirus exposure and HLA in healthy donors. In the PCR, 60 Vbeta and 13 Jbeta primers were used. Only in-frame clones appear in the TCRdb table, and some are missing; sequencing was by immunoSEQ multiplex PCR. In the table there are about 55,000 clones, 82% of which are singletons. Sequenced material: PBMCs. The receptors originated from a man aged 25-45 years in good health and CMV-seronegative.

The chain joins TRBV15 to TRBJ1-2; possible D gene TRBD1, 5 bases. CDR1 LNHNV and CDR2 YYDKDF come from the germline V gene (reference sequence). The ends were cut back, 1 base at V and 2 bases at J, with 23 bases in the middle. The CDR3 spans 19 residues. CDR3 in amino acids: CATSRVRGTTHRGNYGYTF. The CDR3 DNA follows: TGTGCCACCAGCAGAGTACGGGGCACTACCCATCGGGGGAACTATGGCTACACCTTC.

A note on this clone: Distinct nucleotide sequences in the sample also encode this CDR3. The genes are TRBV6-5 and TRBJ2-7, with a weak D call TRBD1 (6 bases). V was shortened by 0 bases and J by 4 bases, with 10 bases between the two germline ends. CDR3 length: 14 amino acids. Germline V CDR1 and CDR2: MNHEY, SVGAGI. CDR3 in amino acids: CASSYSGTSYEQYF. DNA for the CDR3: TGTGCCAGCAGTTACTCAGGGACATCTTACGAGCAGTACTTC.

This sequence joins TRBV7-2 and TRBJ1-2; TRBD1 matches 9 bases. The CDR3 runs to 18 residues. Germline lookup yields CDR1 SGHTA and CDR2 FQGNSA. The V gene end was trimmed by 3 bases and the J gene end by 10 bases; junction bases not matched to a gene: 21. CDR3 region: CASSFALDRRGQGSDYTF. The CDR3, as DNA: TGTGCCAGCAGCTTCGCCCTCGACCGAAGGGGACAGGGCTCTGACTACACCTTC.

This clone has a handful of counts. The rearrangement uses TRBV10-3 and TRBJ2-3; the match to TRBD2 covers 9 bases. The ends lost 6 bases at V and 3 bases at J; junction bases unmatched: 4. The V gene's germline CDR1 is ENHRY and CDR2 SYGVKD. The CDR3 spans 14 residues. CDR3 protein: CAIRREGETDTQYF. For the CDR3, the DNA is TGTGCCATCAGGCGGGAGGGGGAGACAGATACGCAGTATTTT.

The genes are TRBV5-4 and TRBJ2-6; a possible D gene is TRBD1 (5 bases). V was clipped by 5 bases and J by 2 bases, with 14 bases between them. Germline assignment: CDR1 SGHNT and CDR2 YYREEE (reference sequence). The CDR3 loop spans 16 amino acids. This CDR3 reads CASRPGQDAGANVLTF. The CDR3 DNA reads TGTGCCAGCAGGCCAGGACAAGACGCTGGGGCCAACGTCCTGACTTTC.

CDR3 protein: CASREIGTGAYEQYF. DNA for the CDR3: TGTGCCAGCAGAGAGATCGGGACAGGAGCCTACGAGCAGTACTTC. The J gene is TRBJ2-7, the V gene TRBV2; 8 nucleotides align to TRBD1. CDR1 is SNHLY and CDR2 is FYNNEI in the germline V gene. The V segment lost 6 bases and the J segment 2 bases; nucleotides outside the gene matches: 9. The CDR3 covers 15 residues.

This chain connects TRBV7-2 to TRBJ1-3; 8 nucleotides match TRBD1. Germline-derived CDR1 and CDR2 are SGHTA and FQGNSA. The CDR3 loop spans 17 amino acids. The ends lost 6 bases at V and 2 bases at J; junction bases unmatched: 12. The CDR3: CASSHRNKQGAGNTIYF. For the CDR3, the DNA is TGTGCCAGCAGTCATAGAAACAAACAGGGGGCTGGAAACACCATATATTTT.

The CDR3 sequence is CASSRTEQNQPQHF. The CDR3 bases are TGCGCCAGCAGTCGAACCGAGCAAAATCAGCCCCAGCATTTT. The chain links TRBV10-2 to TRBJ1-5; D is unresolved. Trimming removed 5 bases from V and 4 bases from J, with 12 bases in between. Germline V gives CDR1 WSHSY, CDR2 SAAADI. The CDR3 covers 14 residues.

The rearrangement links TRBV6-1 to TRBJ2-7; 12 nucleotides agree with TRBD1. Unmatched junction bases numbered 10, after V lost 7 bases and J lost 6 bases. In germline, CDR1 is MNHNS, CDR2 SASEGT. This CDR3 is built from 15 residues. The CDR3 sequence is CASTRNRDRGREQYF. The CDR3 bases are TGTGCCAGCACCAGGAACCGGGACAGGGGGCGCGAGCAGTACTTC.

This clone was seen only once. V gene TRBV7-8 combines with J gene TRBJ2-7, with 8 positions matching TRBD1. CDR3 length equals 14 residues. Trimming at V came to 3 bases and at J to 3 bases, leaving 4 bases not matched to a gene. The germline gives CDR1 SGHVS, CDR2 FQNEAQ. CDR3 nucleotide sequence: TGTGCCAGCAGCTTTCCGACAGGGGACTACGAGCAGTACTTC. This codes for CASSFPTGDYEQYF.

This chain links TRBV5-5 with TRBJ2-7, with D possibly being TRBD1 (5 bases). CDR1 SGHKS and CDR2 YYEKEE come from the germline V gene (reference sequence). Trimming left V 4 bases short and J 2 bases short, with 13 bases between. The CDR3 loop spans 14 amino acids. In DNA form, the CDR3 reads TGTGCCAGCAGCGCACAGGCGTTCGCCTACGAGCAGTACTTC. It yields the protein CASSAQAFAYEQYF.

V usage is TRBV15 and J usage is TRBJ2-1, with TRBD1 matching 8 bases. With V trimmed by 1 base and J by 7 bases, 6 bases remained unmatched. The CDR3 has 15 amino acids. CDR1 is LNHNV, CDR2 YYDKDF, per germline (reference sequence). This CDR3 reads CATSRGRGRGNEQFF. In DNA form, the CDR3 reads TGTGCCACCAGCAGAGGCAGGGGGCGAGGAAATGAGCAGTTCTTC.

J is TRBJ1-2 and V is TRBV6-1; 9 nucleotides align to TRBD1. Unmatched junction bases numbered 8, after V lost 4 bases and J lost 5 bases. Per the germline V gene, CDR1 is MNHNS and CDR2 is SASEGT. This CDR3 is 15 amino acids long. The CDR3 DNA sequence: TGTGCCAGCAGTGCGTCCGGGACAGGGACATATGGCTACACCTTC. Residues: CASSASGTGTYGYTF.

The chain combines TRBV27 with TRBJ2-7, with a possible D match to TRBD2 (5 bases). Trimming removed 5 bases from V and 3 bases from J, with 20 bases in between. The CDR3 runs 16 residues. CDR1 and CDR2 from the germline V gene are MNHEY and SMNVEV (reference sequence). The CDR3 region is CASSPTRLAESYEQYF. The CDR3 DNA is TGTGCCAGCAGTCCTACTCGGCTAGCAGAGAGCTACGAGCAGTACTTC.

V usage is TRBV30 and J usage is TRBJ2-1; D possibly corresponds to TRBD1 (5 bases). This CDR3 region has 13 residues. V lost 2 bases and J lost 9, with 14 bases in between. Germline lookup yields CDR1 GTSNPN and CDR2 SVGIG (reference sequence). CDR3 sequence (DNA): TGTGCCTGGAGTCCTCACCAGGGCCCTGAGCAGTTCTTC. Translated, it gives CAWSPHQGPEQFF. Combining the CDR3 with reference TRBV30 and TRBJ2-1 gives the whole variable domain SQTIHQWPATLVQPVGSPLSLECTVEGTSNPNLYWYRQAAGRGLQLLFYSVGIGQISSEVPQNLSASRPQDRQFILSSKKLLLSDSGFYLCAWSPHQGPEQFFGPGTRLTVL.

The chain uses TRBV10-3 and TRBJ1-5; TRBD1 matches at 11 bases. The germline V gene encodes CDR1 ENHRY and CDR2 SYGVKD. The ends lost 10 bases at V and 6 bases at J; junction bases unmatched: 5. The CDR3 contains 13 residues. The CDR3 nucleotides are TGTGCCAGTGGACAGGGGGCGGGTCAGCCCCAGCATTTT. Translating it yields CASGQGAGQPQHF.

This chain links TRBV27 with TRBJ1-5, with D possibly matching TRBD1 (6 bases). The ends were cut back, 6 bases at V and 4 bases at J, with 16 bases in the middle. The CDR3 covers 15 residues. Germline CDR1 is MNHEY and CDR2 is SMNVEV (reference sequence). CDR3 in amino acids: CASSKTPQGNQPQHF. In DNA, the CDR3 is TGTGCCAGCAGCAAAACACCTCAGGGGAATCAGCCCCAGCATTTT.

This chain joins TRBV7-2 and TRBJ1-4, with TRBD1 as a possible D gene (6 bases). Germline lookup yields CDR1 SGHTA and CDR2 FQGNSA. The V end lost 5 bases, the J end lost 2 bases, and 15 bases lay between the germline ends. The CDR3 sequence is 16 residues long. The CDR3, as DNA: TGTGCCAGCAGCCCTTTTACAGGGACGACTAATGAAAAACTGTTTTTT. Its translation: CASSPFTGTTNEKLFF.

This clone was seen only once. The chain couples TRBV10-3 to TRBJ1-1; tentatively, D is TRBD1 (5 bases). V was trimmed by 3 bases and J by 2 bases, leaving 7 bases between them. The CDR3 contains 13 residues. Germline values: CDR1 ENHRY, CDR2 SYGVKD. CDR3 protein: CAISDQGNTEAFF. CDR3 in DNA: TGTGCCATCAGTGACCAGGGAAACACTGAAGCTTTCTTT.

This clone was seen a handful of times. The chain joins TRBV11-1 to TRBJ2-7; D gene unclear. CDR3 size: 13 residues. V gave up 1 base and J gave up 4 bases, with 8 bases separating them. In germline, CDR1 is SGHAT, CDR2 FQDESV (reference sequence). The CDR3 is CASSLGDNYEQYF. The DNA of the CDR3 is TGTGCCAGCAGCTTAGGTGACAATTACGAGCAGTACTTC.

This clone has only a few counts. CDR3 in amino acids: CASSLGARKEETQYF. The CDR3 nucleotides read TGTGCCAGCAGCTTGGGGGCCAGAAAAGAAGAGACCCAGTACTTC. This rearrangement joins TRBV5-8 to TRBJ2-5; D remains ambiguous. V lost 0 bases, J lost 3 bases, and 12 bases lay in between. CDR1 is SGHTS, CDR2 YDEGEE, per germline. The CDR3 consists of 15 residues. The variable domain in full, completed from reference TRBV5-8 and TRBJ2-5, reads EAGVTQSPTHLIKTRGQQATLRCSPISGHTSVYWYQQALGLGLQFLLWYDEGEERNRGNFPPRFSGRQFPNYSSELNVNALELEDSALYLCASSLGARKEETQYFGPGTRLLVL.

This chain links TRBV10-3 with TRBJ2-1; TRBD2 is a possible D gene (6 bases). V lost 3 bases, J lost 5 bases, and 17 bases lay in between. CDR3 size: 16 residues. The germline V gene encodes CDR1 ENHRY and CDR2 SYGVKD. CDR3 DNA sequence: TGTGCCATCAGTGACTCCATGGGGACTTCGGACAATGAGCAGTTCTTC. This gives the protein CAISDSMGTSDNEQFF.